The sequence of this TCR beta chain was determined in a study of cytomegalovirus exposure and HLA in healthy donors. Study-level points and caveats: As a later analysis showed, several of the most significant clusters appeared to be linked to common viral pathogens.

Comments on this clone: The antigen remains undetermined.

There are 15 residues in the CDR3. V shed 6 bases and J 4 bases; nucleotides not matched to a gene: 5. Germline CDR1 is WSHSY and CDR2 is SAAADI. The PCR used 60 Vbeta and 13 Jbeta primers. Generated by immunoSEQ multiplex PCR, the TCRdb table keeps only in-frame clones and is missing some. The data hold some 190,000 clones, with around 88% observed a single time. Source material: PBMCs. The chain couples TRBV10-2 to TRBJ2-2, with 10 bases that match TRBD1. The source is a man aged 35 to 55 in good health and CMV-seropositive. CDR3 bases: TGCGCCAGCAGGAGACAGGGGGCCGGCACCGGGGAGCTGTTTTTT. It translates to CASRRQGAGTGELFF.